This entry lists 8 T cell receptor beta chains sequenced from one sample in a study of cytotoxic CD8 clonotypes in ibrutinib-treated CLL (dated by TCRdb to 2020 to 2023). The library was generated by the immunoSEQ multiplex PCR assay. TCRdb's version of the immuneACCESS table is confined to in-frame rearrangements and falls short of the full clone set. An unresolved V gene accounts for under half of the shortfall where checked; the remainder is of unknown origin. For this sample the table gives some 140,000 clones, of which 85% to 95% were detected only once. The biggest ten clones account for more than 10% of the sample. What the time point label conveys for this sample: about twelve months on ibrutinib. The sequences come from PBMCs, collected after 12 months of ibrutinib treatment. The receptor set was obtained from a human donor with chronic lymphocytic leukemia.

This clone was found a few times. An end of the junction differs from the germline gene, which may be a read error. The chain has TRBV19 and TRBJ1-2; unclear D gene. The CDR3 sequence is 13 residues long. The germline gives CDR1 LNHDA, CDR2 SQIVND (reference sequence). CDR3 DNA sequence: TGTGCCAGTAGTGGCCAACCACTCTATAGCTACACCTTC. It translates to CASSGQPLYSYTF.

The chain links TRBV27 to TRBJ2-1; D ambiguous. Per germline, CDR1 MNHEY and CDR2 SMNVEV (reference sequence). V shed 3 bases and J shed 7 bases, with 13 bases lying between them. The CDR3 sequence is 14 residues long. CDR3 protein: CASSFSRWANEQFF. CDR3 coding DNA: TGTGCCAGCAGTTTCAGCAGGTGGGCGAATGAGCAGTTCTTC.

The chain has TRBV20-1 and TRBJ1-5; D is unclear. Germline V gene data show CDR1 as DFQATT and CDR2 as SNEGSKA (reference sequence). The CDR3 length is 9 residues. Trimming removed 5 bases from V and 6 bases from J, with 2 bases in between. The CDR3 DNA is TGCAGTGCTCCTCAGCCCCAGCATTTT. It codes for CSAPQPQHF.

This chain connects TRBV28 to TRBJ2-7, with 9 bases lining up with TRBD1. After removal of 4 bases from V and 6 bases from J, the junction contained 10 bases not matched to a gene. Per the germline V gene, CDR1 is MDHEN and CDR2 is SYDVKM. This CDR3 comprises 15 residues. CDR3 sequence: CASSYTGGEKTEQYF. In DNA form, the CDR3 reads TGTGCCAGCAGTTATACAGGGGGCGAAAAGACCGAGCAGTACTTC.

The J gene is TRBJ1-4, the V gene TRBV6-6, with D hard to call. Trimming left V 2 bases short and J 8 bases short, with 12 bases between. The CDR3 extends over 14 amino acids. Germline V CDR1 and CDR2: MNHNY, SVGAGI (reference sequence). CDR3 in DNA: TGTGCCAGCAGTTACCAACGGGAGGGAGAAAAACTGTTTTTT. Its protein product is CASSYQREGEKLFF.

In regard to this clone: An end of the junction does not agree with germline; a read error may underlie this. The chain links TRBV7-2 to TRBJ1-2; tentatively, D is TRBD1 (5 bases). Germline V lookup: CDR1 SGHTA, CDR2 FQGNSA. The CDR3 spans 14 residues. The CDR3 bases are TGTGCCAGCAGCGTAGCGACCGGGGCCTATGGCTACACCTTC. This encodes CASSVATGAYGYTF.

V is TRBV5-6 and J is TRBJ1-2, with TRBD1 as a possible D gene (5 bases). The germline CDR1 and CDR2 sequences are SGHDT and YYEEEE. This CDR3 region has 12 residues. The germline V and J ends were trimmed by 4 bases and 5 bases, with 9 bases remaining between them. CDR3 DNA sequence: TGTGCCAGCAGCCCAGACAGTTATGGCTACACCTTC. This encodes CASSPDSYGYTF.

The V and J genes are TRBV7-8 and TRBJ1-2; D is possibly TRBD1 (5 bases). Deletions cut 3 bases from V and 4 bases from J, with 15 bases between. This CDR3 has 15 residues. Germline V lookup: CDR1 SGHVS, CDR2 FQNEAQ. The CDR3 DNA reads TGTGCCAGCAGCTTGTGGGACTATCGGGCCTATGGCTACACCTTC. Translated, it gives CASSLWDYRAYGYTF.